The entry below gives a single TCR beta chain sequence along with its context. This entry comes from a study of T cell changes during pregnancy in multiple sclerosis. Sequencing used immunoSEQ multiplex PCR; TCRdb keeps in-frame clones, though not all of them. Of some 120,000 clones detected, 85% to 95% appear once; the ten largest clones hold 6.2%. The V gene's germline CDR1 is MDHEN and CDR2 SYDVKM. The ends were cut back, 6 bases at V and 11 bases at J, with 11 bases in the middle. The CDR3 is 11 amino acids. Here the sequenced sample was peripheral blood, taken before pregnancy. The sequence was collected from a female donor with multiple sclerosis, enrolled in a pregnancy study. The chain combines TRBV28 with TRBJ1-5; D unclear. This CDR3 is CASRTARTQHF. CDR3 coding DNA: TGTGCCAGCAGAACAGCTCGGACCCAGCATTTT.